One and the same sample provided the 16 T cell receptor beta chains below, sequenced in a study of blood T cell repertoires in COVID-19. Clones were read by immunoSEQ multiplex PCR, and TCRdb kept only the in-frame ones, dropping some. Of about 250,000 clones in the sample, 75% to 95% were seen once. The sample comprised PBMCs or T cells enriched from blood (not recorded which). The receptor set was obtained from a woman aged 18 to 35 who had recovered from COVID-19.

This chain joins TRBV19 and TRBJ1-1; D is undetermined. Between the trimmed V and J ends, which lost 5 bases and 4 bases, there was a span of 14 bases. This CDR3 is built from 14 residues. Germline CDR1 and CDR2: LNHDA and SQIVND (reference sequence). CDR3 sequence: CASSLGVESTEAFF. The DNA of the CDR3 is TGTGCCAGTAGTCTCGGGGTGGAGAGCACTGAAGCTTTCTTT.

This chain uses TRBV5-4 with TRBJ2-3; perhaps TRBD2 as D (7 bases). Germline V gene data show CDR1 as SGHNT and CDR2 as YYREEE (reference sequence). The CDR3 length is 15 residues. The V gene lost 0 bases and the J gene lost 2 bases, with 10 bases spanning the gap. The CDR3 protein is CASSLGGGYTDTQYF. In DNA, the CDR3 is TGTGCCAGCAGCTTGGGCGGGGGCTACACAGATACGCAGTATTTT.

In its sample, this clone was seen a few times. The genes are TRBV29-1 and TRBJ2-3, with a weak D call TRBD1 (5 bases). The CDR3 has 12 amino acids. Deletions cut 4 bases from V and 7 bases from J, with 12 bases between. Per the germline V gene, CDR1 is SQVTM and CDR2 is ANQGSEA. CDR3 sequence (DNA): TGCAGCGTTGTACCAGGGCTGAATACGCAGTATTTT. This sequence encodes CSVVPGLNTQYF.

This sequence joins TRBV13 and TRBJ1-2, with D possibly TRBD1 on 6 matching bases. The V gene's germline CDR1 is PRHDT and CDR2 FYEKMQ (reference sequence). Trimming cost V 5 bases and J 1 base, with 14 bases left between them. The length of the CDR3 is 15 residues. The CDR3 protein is CASSPQRQVNYGYTF. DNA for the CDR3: TGTGCCAGCAGCCCACAGAGACAGGTTAACTATGGCTACACCTTC.

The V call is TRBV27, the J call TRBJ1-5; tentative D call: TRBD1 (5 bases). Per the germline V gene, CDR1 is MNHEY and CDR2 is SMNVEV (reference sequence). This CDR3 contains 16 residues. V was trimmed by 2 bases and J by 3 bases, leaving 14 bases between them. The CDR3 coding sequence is TGTGCCAGCAGTTTAGCTGCAGGGAATCCCAATCAGCCCCAGCATTTT. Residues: CASSLAAGNPNQPQHF.

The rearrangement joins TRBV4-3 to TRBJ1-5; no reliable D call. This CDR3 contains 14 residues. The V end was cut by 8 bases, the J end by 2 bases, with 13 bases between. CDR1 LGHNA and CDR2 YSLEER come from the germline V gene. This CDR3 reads CASAAEVGNQPQHF. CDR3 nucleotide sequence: TGCGCCAGCGCCGCGGAGGTAGGCAATCAGCCCCAGCATTTT.

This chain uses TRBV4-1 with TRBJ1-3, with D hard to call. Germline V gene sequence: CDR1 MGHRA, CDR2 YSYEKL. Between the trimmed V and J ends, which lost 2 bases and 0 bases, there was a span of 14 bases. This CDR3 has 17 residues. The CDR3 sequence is CASSQPTRGSSGNTIYF. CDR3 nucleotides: TGCGCCAGCAGCCAACCAACCCGCGGCAGCTCTGGAAACACCATATATTTT.

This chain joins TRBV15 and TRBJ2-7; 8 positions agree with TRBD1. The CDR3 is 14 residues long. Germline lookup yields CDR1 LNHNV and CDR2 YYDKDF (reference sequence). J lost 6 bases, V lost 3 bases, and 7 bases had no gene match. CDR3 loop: CATSRVGQGGEQYF. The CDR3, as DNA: TGTGCCACCAGCAGGGTCGGACAGGGAGGCGAGCAGTACTTC.

The CDR3 here is CATSRDRGTDYTF. The CDR3 DNA is TGTGCCACCAGCAGAGATCGGGGGACGGACTACACCTTC. The V gene is TRBV15, the J gene TRBJ1-2; D possibly corresponds to TRBD1 (5 bases). The CDR3 runs 13 residues. From germline, CDR1 is LNHNV and CDR2 YYDKDF (reference sequence). Trimming took 0 bases from V and 10 from J, leaving 12 bases between them.

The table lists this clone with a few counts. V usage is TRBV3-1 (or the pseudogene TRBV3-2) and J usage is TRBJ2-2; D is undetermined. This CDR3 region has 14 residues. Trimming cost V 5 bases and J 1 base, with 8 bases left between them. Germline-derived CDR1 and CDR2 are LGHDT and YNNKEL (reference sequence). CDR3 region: CASSGLLNTGELFF. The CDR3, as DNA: TGTGCCAGCAGCGGGCTATTGAACACCGGGGAGCTGTTTTTT.

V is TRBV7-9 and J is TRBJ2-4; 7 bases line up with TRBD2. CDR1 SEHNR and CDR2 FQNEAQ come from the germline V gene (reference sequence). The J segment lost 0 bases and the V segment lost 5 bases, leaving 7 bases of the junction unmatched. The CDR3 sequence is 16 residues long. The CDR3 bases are TGTGCCAGCAGCCCGCCAGCGGGGCTAGCCAAAAACATTCAGTACTTC. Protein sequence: CASSPPAGLAKNIQYF.

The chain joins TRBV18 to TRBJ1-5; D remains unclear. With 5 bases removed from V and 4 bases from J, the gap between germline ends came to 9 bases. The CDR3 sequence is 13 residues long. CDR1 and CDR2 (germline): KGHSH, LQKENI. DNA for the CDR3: TGTGCCAGCTCAGTGGCCGGGAATCAGCCCCAGCATTTT. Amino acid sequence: CASSVAGNQPQHF.

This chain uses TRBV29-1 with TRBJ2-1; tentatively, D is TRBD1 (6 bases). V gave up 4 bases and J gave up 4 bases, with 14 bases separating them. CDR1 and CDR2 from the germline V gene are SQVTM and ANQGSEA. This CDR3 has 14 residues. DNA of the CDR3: TGCAGCGTTGGGGGGACACAAAAGTACAATGAGCAGTTCTTC. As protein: CSVGGTQKYNEQFF.

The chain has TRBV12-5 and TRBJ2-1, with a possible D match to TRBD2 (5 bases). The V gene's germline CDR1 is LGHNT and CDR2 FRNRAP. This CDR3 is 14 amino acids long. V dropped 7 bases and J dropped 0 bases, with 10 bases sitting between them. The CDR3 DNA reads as TGTGCTAGTGCCGGGGATTTCTCCTACAATGAGCAGTTCTTC. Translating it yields CASAGDFSYNEQFF.

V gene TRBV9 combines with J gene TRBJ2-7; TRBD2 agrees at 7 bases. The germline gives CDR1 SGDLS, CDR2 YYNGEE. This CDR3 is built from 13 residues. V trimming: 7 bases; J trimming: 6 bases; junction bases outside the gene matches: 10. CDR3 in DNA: TGTGCCAGCGCCGGACTAGTAGGCTCCGAGCAGTACTTC. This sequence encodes CASAGLVGSEQYF.

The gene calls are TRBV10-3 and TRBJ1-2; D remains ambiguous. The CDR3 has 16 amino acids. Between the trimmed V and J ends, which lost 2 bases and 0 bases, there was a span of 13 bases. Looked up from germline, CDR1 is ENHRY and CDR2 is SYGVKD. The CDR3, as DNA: TGTGCCATCAGTGAGCGGTTTCCCCGAGCTAACTATGGCTACACCTTC. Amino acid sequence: CAISERFPRANYGYTF.